This T cell receptor (beta chain) was found in a study of CD8 T cells in Susac syndrome. When the RNA was reverse transcribed, random hexamers were used with an input of roughly 0.5 to 1 ug. Amplification of TCR beta CDR3 used immunoSEQ multiplex PCR across 54 Vbeta and 13 Jbeta. TCRdb re-called the immunoSEQ multiplex PCR reads through MiXCR, storing one row per CDR3 protein. Altogether roughly 130,000 distinct CDR3 sequences are present, around 96% being singletons, with the ten largest covering roughly 0.13%. This CDR3 is built from 14 residues. Germline V gene lookup returns CDR1 SNHLY and CDR2 FYNNEI. V dropped 7 bases and J dropped 0 bases, with 13 bases sitting between them.

This sequence joins TRBV2 and TRBJ2-7; weak D call: TRBD2 (6 bases). The sequence derives from a human donor in good health. The sample consisted of CD4+ T cells from PBMCs. The CDR3 region has the DNA TGTGCCAGCAACTACGGGGGAAGCTCCTACGAGCAGTACTTC. Its protein is CASNYGGSSYEQYF.